This T cell receptor (beta chain) emerged from a study of OX40 agonist ivuxolimab in advanced cancers. TCRdb's copy holds only in-frame clones and misses some; the assay was immunoSEQ multiplex PCR. The sample lists roughly 64,000 clones; around four fifths were seen once. CDR1 and CDR2 (germline): MNHEY, SMNVEV (reference sequence). CDR3 length: 19 amino acids. Losses at the gene ends were 5 bases for V and 3 bases for J; bases not matched to a gene: 15. This chain joins TRBV27 and TRBJ2-2; 10 nucleotides line up with TRBD2. The clonotype was recovered from an adult with an advanced solid tumor such as melanoma, head and neck, liver or kidney cancer. The source was CD4+ or CD8+ T cells sorted from blood, collected in a trial of the OX40 agonist ivuxolimab. CDR3 residues: CASSTLSSTSGFYTGELFF. DNA for the CDR3: TGTGCCAGCAGTACATTATCTTCGACTAGCGGGTTTTACACCGGGGAGCTGTTTTTT.